These T cell receptor beta chains were read from a single sample in a study of T-cell memory formation after mild COVID-19. TCRdb ran MiXCR on the 5' RACE reads and lists one entry per CDR3 protein. The table includes 130,000 to 150,000 distinct CDR3 sequences, 5.5% to 7% detected once. Material for sequencing was PBMCs or a T cell subset sorted from them (not recorded which). These receptors all come from an adult woman who had mild COVID-19 (a few samples of this study predate the infection). Cell type and time point are not known. The CDR3 runs from the conserved cysteine through the conserved F or W.

v_call | cdr3_length | cdr3_aa
TRBV7-9 | 14 | CASSLGDKAYEQYF
TRBV12-3/TRBV12-4 | 13 | CASSLGARSEQYF
TRBV20-1 | 15 | CSARVGRAVRETQYF
TRBV7-9 | 17 | CASSLAGPGQKYQPQHF
TRBV7-8 | 14 | CASSLVGTAQPQHF
TRBV14 | 12 | CASSQVPTEAFF
TRBV5-1 | 13 | CASSVGGNQPQHF
TRBV7-3 | 15 | CASSLVRGAQDEQFF
TRBV19 | 13 | CASSGNSQETQYF
TRBV10-3 | 15 | CAISDLRGQQETQYF
TRBV5-1 | 13 | CASSLQPSYGYTF
TRBV15 | 17 | CATSREFGGLQNTEAFF
TRBV7-3 | 13 | CASSLMPNGELFF
TRBV12-3/TRBV12-4 | 15 | CASSRSGGDTGELFF
TRBV5-1 | 17 | CASSLAVRAGGTDTQYF
TRBV3-2 | 19 | CASSQDAPGLAGPYNEQFF
TRBV5-6 | 15 | CASSLLAGRGTEAFF
TRBV5-1 | 15 | CASSLVGTGNDEQFF
TRBV7-2 | 17 | CASSGILRRGNTDTQYF
TRBV30 | 13 | CAWTQRSTDTQYF
TRBV6-4 | 15 | CASSPLAGGRDEQFF
TRBV2 | 14 | CAIVLDSGANVLTF
TRBV7-9 | 17 | CASSSRRTSGRENEQFF
TRBV6-1 | 13 | CASSEQVVNEQFF
TRBV29-1 | 9 | CSVGDGYTF
TRBV30 | 13 | CAWLGGFVDGYTF
TRBV12-3/TRBV12-4 | 13 | CASRGAGNQPQHF
TRBV12-3/TRBV12-4 | 15 | CASRAGGNSNQPQHF
TRBV9 | 13 | CASSTGLAGEQYF
TRBV10-3 | 14 | CAMSTWDFAYEQYF
TRBV3-1 | 12 | CASVSATYEQYF
TRBV29-1 | 13 | CSVGGGIYNEQFF
TRBV29-1 | 11 | CSVRSGYGYTF
TRBV7-3 | 14 | CASSSGSGEGEQFF
TRBV5-6 | 15 | CASSLPDRTWAEAFF
TRBV7-2 | 16 | CASSLAGGAVKQPQHF
TRBV20-1 | 14 | CSAPSRDGLYGYTF
TRBV6-5 | 15 | CASSYGQLSYEKLFF
TRBV5-1 | 14 | CASSVEIWGYEQYF
TRBV20-1 | 14 | CSANYRGSTDTQYF
TRBV5-6 | 17 | CASTLGTSGLKAYEQYF
TRBV6-6 | 14 | CASRTAGGPYEQYF
TRBV25-1 | 15 | CASSELNRHQETQYF
TRBV5-4 | 13 | CASKTLAGDEQFF
TRBV7-9 | 14 | CASSSTNRPGEQYF
TRBV12-3/TRBV12-4 | 12 | CASSPRDNTAFF
TRBV7-2 | 12 | CASSPGAKGYTF
TRBV7-9 | 13 | CASSLGAVRDYTF
TRBV5-1 | 14 | CASSLGGSTGEQYF
TRBV30 | 14 | CAWEPSGRPYEQYF
TRBV27 | 17 | CASSFKRGGGMDSPLHF
TRBV12-3/TRBV12-4 | 17 | CASSLDPGQGSGDTQYF
TRBV6-2/TRBV6-3 | 14 | CASSWNRVADTQYF
TRBV21-1 | 16 | CASSQKCPGANYGYTF